Presented here are 27 T cell receptor beta chains from one specimen sequenced in a study of cytomegalovirus exposure and HLA in healthy donors. TCRdb keeps only in-frame clones here, not all; method: immunoSEQ multiplex PCR. The data hold 80,000 to 100,000 clones, with 70% to 90% observed a single time. The sequenced sample consisted of PBMCs. The receptors were gathered from a woman in her twenties or thirties in good health and CMV-seronegative.

CDR3 loop: CASRLSHEQYF. CDR3 DNA: TGTGCAAGTCGCCTTAGCCACGAGCAGTACTTC. V gene TRBV12-2 combines with J gene TRBJ2-7; the D call of TRBD2 is as the table states it, not checked on the DNA. TRBV12-2 is shown as a pseudogene. CDR3 length equals 11 residues.

This chain links TRBV7-6 with TRBJ1-5; D uncertain. Trimming stripped 1 base from V and 2 bases from J, with 12 bases between. The CDR3 is 16 amino acids. Germline-derived CDR1 and CDR2 are SGHVS and FNYEAQ. The CDR3: CASSLGPPGGNQPQHF. Here the CDR3 DNA reads TGTGCCAGCAGCTTAGGGCCCCCCGGGGGCAATCAGCCCCAGCATTTT.

The chain joins TRBV10-1 to TRBJ2-2; TRBD1 might be the D (5 bases). The CDR3 runs 14 residues. V lost 4 bases to trimming and J lost 5 bases, with 11 bases between them. Germline loops: CDR1 WNHNN, CDR2 SYGVQD (reference sequence). The CDR3 reads CASSGQLDTGELFF. The CDR3 bases are TGCGCCAGCAGTGGACAGCTTGATACCGGGGAGCTGTTTTTT.

The V and J genes are TRBV4-1 and TRBJ1-2, with no clear D. The germline CDR1 and CDR2 sequences are MGHRA and YSYEKL. The CDR3 loop spans 15 amino acids. Trimming pared 1 base from V and 5 bases from J, leaving 14 bases between. The CDR3 loop reads CASSQGSAGGYGYTF. DNA of the CDR3: TGCGCCAGCAGCCAAGGTTCGGCAGGAGGGTATGGCTACACCTTC.

The chain is built from TRBV19 and TRBJ2-3; TRBD2 agrees at 10 bases. CDR1 LNHDA and CDR2 SQIVND come from the germline V gene (reference sequence). The CDR3 runs 15 residues. V shed 5 bases and J 2 bases; nucleotides not matched to a gene: 4. CDR3 bases: TGTGCCAGTAGTCGGACTAGCGGAGCCACAGATACGCAGTATTTT. Translation gives CASSRTSGATDTQYF.

This clone came up once. This CDR3 reads CASSLDWGETYEQYF. The CDR3 DNA reads as TGTGCCAGCAGCTTAGATTGGGGCGAGACCTACGAGCAGTACTTC. The V call is TRBV7-2, the J call TRBJ2-7, with D possibly TRBD1 on 5 matching bases. CDR3 size: 15 residues. CDR1 and CDR2 (germline): SGHTA, FQGNSA. V was clipped by 1 base and J by 2 bases, with 12 bases between them.

The chain carries TRBV4-1 and TRBJ1-2; D remains ambiguous. Trimming took 10 bases from V and 2 from J, leaving 14 bases between them. Germline assignment: CDR1 MGHRA and CDR2 YSYEKL. The CDR3 loop spans 13 amino acids. CDR3 bases: TGCGCCACCTCGGTCCAAAGCAACTATGGCTACACCTTC. Protein sequence: CATSVQSNYGYTF.

V is TRBV6-5 and J is TRBJ2-1; 11 nucleotides agree with TRBD1. V lost 6 bases and J lost 2; bases outside the gene matches: 3. Germline CDR1 MNHEY, CDR2 SVGAGI. This CDR3 comprises 15 residues. The CDR3 coding sequence is TGTGCCAGCAGCCCGGGACAGGGGGCCTACAATGAGCAGTTCTTC. This sequence encodes CASSPGQGAYNEQFF.

The rearrangement uses TRBV4-1 and TRBJ2-7; the D gene is possibly TRBD1 (6 bases). V lost 0 bases and J 0 bases, leaving 15 bases between the germline ends. CDR1 and CDR2 from the germline V gene are MGHRA and YSYEKL. This CDR3 is 17 amino acids long. CDR3 in amino acids: CASSQEWSGASSYEQYF. The CDR3 DNA sequence: TGCGCCAGCAGCCAAGAATGGTCAGGGGCGAGCTCCTACGAGCAGTACTTC.

V gene TRBV7-3 combines with J gene TRBJ2-5; D might be TRBD1 (5 bases). Germline V lookup: CDR1 SGHTA, CDR2 FQGTGA. CDR3 size: 14 residues. Trimming pared 5 bases from V and 2 bases from J, leaving 12 bases between. The CDR3 DNA reads as TGTGCCAGCAGCCCCACAGGTTTACAAGAGACCCAGTACTTC. Translation gives CASSPTGLQETQYF.

The chain couples TRBV11-2 to TRBJ2-1; D remains ambiguous. Trimming took off 1 base at V and 7 bases at J, with 8 bases between the two ends. Germline CDR1 and CDR2: SGHAT and FQNNGV. The CDR3 runs to 13 residues. The CDR3 DNA is TGTGCCAGCAGCTTAGGACTGCTAAATGAGCAGTTCTTC. It specifies CASSLGLLNEQFF.

This chain connects TRBV7-8 to TRBJ2-1; maybe TRBD2 (5 bases). Germline CDR1 SGHVS, CDR2 FQNEAQ. The V and J ends lost 6 bases and 10 bases respectively, with 22 bases between them. This CDR3 is 15 amino acids long. Here the CDR3 DNA reads TGTGCCAGCAGAACCCTCGGGGTAGGATGGAAAGAGCAGTTCTTC. Amino acids: CASRTLGVGWKEQFF.

The V gene is TRBV7-2, the J gene TRBJ1-2, with TRBD1 matching 7 bases. This CDR3 region has 17 residues. Germline V lookup: CDR1 SGHTA, CDR2 FQGNSA. V lost 2 bases, J lost 4 bases, and 13 bases stayed unmatched. The CDR3 region is CASSLPLQGSLTYGYTF. The DNA for the CDR3 is TGTGCCAGCAGCTTACCTCTACAGGGGAGTCTGACCTATGGCTACACCTTC.

V is TRBV10-3 and J is TRBJ2-2, with 9 bases aligning to TRBD1. The CDR3 contains 17 residues. V shed 3 bases and J 2 bases; nucleotides not matched to a gene: 7. Looked up from germline, CDR1 is ENHRY and CDR2 is SYGVKD. The CDR3 nucleotides are TGTGCCATCAGTGATTGGGGACAGGGATTTAACACCGGGGAGCTGTTTTTT. This translates into CAISDWGQGFNTGELFF.

This chain uses TRBV28 with TRBJ2-7; D might be TRBD1 (6 bases). V gave up 4 bases and J gave up 4 bases, with 14 bases separating them. CDR3 length: 14 amino acids. Germline CDR1 reads MDHEN; CDR2 reads SYDVKM. The CDR3 sequence is CASSSNRDVYEQYF. The DNA of the CDR3 is TGTGCCAGCAGTTCGAACAGGGACGTTTACGAGCAGTACTTC.

V and J are TRBV28 and TRBJ2-7, with a weak D call TRBD1 (6 bases). V was clipped by 5 bases and J by 1 base, with 12 bases between them. The germline V gene encodes CDR1 MDHEN and CDR2 SYDVKM. The CDR3 is 14 amino acids. This CDR3 reads CASSDTGYSYEQYF. The CDR3 coding sequence is TGTGCCAGCAGTGATACAGGGTATTCCTACGAGCAGTACTTC.

The rearrangement links TRBV28 to TRBJ1-1; the D gene is possibly TRBD1 (5 bases). V shed 7 bases and J shed 5 bases, with 17 bases lying between them. CDR3 length equals 14 residues. In germline, CDR1 is MDHEN, CDR2 SYDVKM. The CDR3 sequence is CASTGGGGYTEAFF. The CDR3 nucleotides read TGTGCCAGCACTGGCGGTGGGGGGTATACTGAAGCTTTCTTT.

V usage is TRBV7-2 and J usage is TRBJ2-5; 8 bases are a match to TRBD2. The length of the CDR3 is 16 residues. V was clipped by 5 bases and J by 2 bases; unmatched bases: 10. Germline lookup yields CDR1 SGHTA and CDR2 FQGNSA. The CDR3 sequence: CASSRILAGLQETQYF. DNA for the CDR3: TGTGCCAGCAGCCGTATCTTAGCGGGACTACAAGAGACCCAGTACTTC.

This clone was counted once. This sample also contains other DNA sequences that code for the same CDR3. The gene calls are TRBV18 and TRBJ1-2, with 10 bases matching TRBD1. The CDR3 is made up of 14 amino acids. Trimming cost V 3 bases and J 2 bases; bases outside gene matches: 0. Germline loops: CDR1 KGHSH, CDR2 LQKENI. CDR3 sequence reads: CASSPGQGNYGYTF. The CDR3, as DNA: TGTGCCAGCTCACCGGGACAGGGGAACTATGGCTACACCTTC.

The chain carries TRBV2 and TRBJ1-4, with TRBD1 matching 7 bases. J gave up 3 bases and V 6 bases, and 7 bases lay outside the gene matches. Germline CDR1 reads SNHLY; CDR2 reads FYNNEI. CDR3 size: 15 residues. As DNA, the CDR3 is TGTGCCAGCAGCGCCCAGGGACAGTCTAATGAAAAACTGTTTTTT. This translates into CASSAQGQSNEKLFF.

The V gene is TRBV5-6, the J gene TRBJ2-5; 12 positions match TRBD2. This CDR3 is 17 amino acids long. The germline V gene has CDR1 SGHDT and CDR2 YYEEEE. Trimming removed 0 bases from V and 4 bases from J; junction bases left unmatched: 7. The CDR3 nucleotides read TGTGCCAGCAGCTTGGTACTAGCGGGGGGACGGGGAGAGACCCAGTACTTC. Its translation is CASSLVLAGGRGETQYF.

The V call is TRBV27, the J call TRBJ1-2, with a possible D match to TRBD1 (6 bases). The CDR3 contains 13 residues. CDR1 and CDR2 from the germline V gene are MNHEY and SMNVEV (reference sequence). Trimming stripped 2 bases from V and 3 bases from J, with 7 bases between. DNA of the CDR3: TGTGCCAGCAGTTTACAGGGGTACTATGGCTACACCTTC. Its translation is CASSLQGYYGYTF.

The V and J genes are TRBV6-5 and TRBJ1-1; D possibly corresponds to TRBD1 (6 bases). CDR3 length: 15 residues. The V and J ends lost 7 bases and 7 bases respectively, with 22 bases between them. In germline, CDR1 is MNHEY, CDR2 SVGAGI. The CDR3 loop is CASIRGQPPLDEAFF. In DNA, the CDR3 is TGTGCCAGCATTCGCGGACAGCCCCCATTAGATGAAGCTTTCTTT.

The rearrangement joins TRBV13 to TRBJ2-2; 15 nucleotides line up with TRBD2. Germline V lookup: CDR1 PRHDT, CDR2 FYEKMQ (reference sequence). This CDR3 comprises 17 residues. V was pared by 5 bases and J by 8 bases, with 9 bases of the junction left unmatched. The CDR3 DNA is TGTGCCAGCAGCACCCCCGGGACTAGCGGGGGGTCGGGGGAGCTGTTTTTT. It specifies CASSTPGTSGGSGELFF. Supplemented by reference TRBV13 and TRBJ2-2, the full variable domain reads AAGVIQSPRHLIKEKRETATLKCYPIPRHDTVYWYQQGPGQDPQFLISFYEKMQSDKGSIPDRFSAQQFSDYHSELNMSSLELGDSALYFCASSTPGTSGGSGELFFGEGSRLTVL.

This clone has just a few counts. The same CDR3 can be traced to other DNA sequences in this sample. V gene TRBV29-1 combines with J gene TRBJ2-3, with D tentatively TRBD1 (6 bases). Germline CDR1 and CDR2: SQVTM and ANQGSEA. The CDR3 has 14 residues. V was pared by 0 bases and J by 2 bases, with 9 bases between. CDR3 sequence: CSVEDRGNTDTQYF. CDR3 bases: TGCAGCGTTGAAGATAGGGGGAACACAGATACGCAGTATTTT.

The chain links TRBV25-1 to TRBJ1-2, with a possible D match to TRBD1 (6 bases). This CDR3 is built from 14 residues. V was pared by 4 bases and J by 3 bases, with 12 bases between. Germline CDR1 MGHDK, CDR2 SYGVNS. This chain's CDR3 is CASSVAGEHYGYTF. As DNA, the CDR3 is TGTGCCAGCAGTGTCGCAGGGGAGCACTATGGCTACACCTTC.

V and J are TRBV6-1 and TRBJ1-5, with D unclear. CDR1 and CDR2 from the germline V gene are MNHNS and SASEGT. The V end lost 2 bases, the J end lost 6 bases, and 11 bases lay between the germline ends. The length of the CDR3 is 14 residues. DNA for the CDR3: TGTGCCAGCAGTGAAAAAGGAGGTACTCAGCCCCAGCATTTT. Its protein product is CASSEKGGTQPQHF.